This TCR beta chain is drawn from a study of radiation and T cells in renal cell carcinoma (TCRdb year 2020). Some background on the complete study: TCR beta sequencing covered roughly 53 samples in total, comprising approximately 26 tumors and around 27 peripheral blood samples. The last blood draw occurred 4 weeks after radiation, at the same time as nephrectomy. Across all 53 samples, 3.8 million or so unique CDR3 nucleotide sequences encoding about 2.4 million unique CDR3 amino acid sequences were identified. Paper-wide results and their limitations: Changes in the blood repertoire were not tracked past 4 weeks after treatment. Top tumor clonotypes rose in blood from baseline to 2 weeks post-radiation, then contracted by 4 weeks, suggesting transient expansion of tumor-resident clones. Because pretreatment tumor biopsies were not available, the study could not determine whether clonotypes were already present within the tumor at baseline. The single-armed trial design could not address effects of radiation dose or scheduling on the TCR repertoire.

The time point label, as the study defines it: blood 4 weeks post-SBRT, at nephrectomy. The label giving this sample's treatment or condition can be read as: 15 Gy SBRT to primary tumor, nephrectomy 4 weeks later. Samples were obtained from a clinical trial, in which 15 Gy stereotactic body radiation therapy was delivered to primary renal cell carcinomas and nephrectomy was performed 4 weeks later. Serial peripheral blood from radiation-treated patients was sampled at baseline, 2 weeks and 4 weeks after SBRT to track tumor-enriched clonotypes. Every patient's renal cell carcinoma showed clear cell pathology. The QIAamp DNA Blood Mini Kit (Qiagen) was used to prepare genomic DNA for TCR sequencing. The analyses included only samples that passed all quality control checks. Measured from the cysteine to the phenylalanine, the CDR3 is 12 residues long. The read is trimmed to its CDR3 DNA, 36 bases read in frame from base 1. A distance of 8 bases separates the germline ends of V and J, which lose 8 bases and 0 bases respectively. Per the germline V gene (reference sequence), MNHEY is the CDR1 and SMNVEV is the CDR2.

TCR beta libraries were generated from genomic DNA with the immunoSEQ kit, following the manufacturer's recommendations. For library preparation, a first multiplex PCR was performed with proprietary primers, followed by a second PCR in which unique barcodes were added, and bead cleanups were performed after each round. Each sample batch included a kit-provided positive control reaction and a negative control reaction. The final libraries were assessed on an Agilent 4200 TapeStation D1000 ScreenTape, pooled by volume, and quantified by qPCR. Sequencing ran on an Illumina NextSeq500 with a MidOutput 150-cycle cartridge, using 156 Read1 and 15 Index1 cycles with kit custom primers. The pooled library was loaded at 0.9 to 1 pM with a roughly 20% PhiX control spike-in. In the source study's methods: Vendor-processed data were analyzed in R, and a clonotype was defined as all T cells sharing the same CDR3 nucleotide sequence. For clone abundance analyses, frequencies were normalized to the 10,000 most abundant clones per sample. Public T cell clones, which averaged fewer than five per sample, were excluded before analysis. Tumor-enriched clonotypes and baseline blood-enriched clonotypes were defined as those with an abundance difference of at least 32-fold between compartments. Clonotypes expanded or contracted between blood time points were identified with a beta-binomial differential abundance model. Similarity between tumor and blood repertoires was quantified using the Baroni-Urbani and Buser coefficient, and groups were compared with two-tailed Wilcoxon tests in R. This is the immuneACCESS table as TCRdb keeps it, with only in-frame sequences that have V and J called. A part of the clones is gone; compared with another copy, unresolved V genes explain less than half, and the rest is unexplained. That table supplies the V and J calls and clone size; D and trimming were determined from the DNA. The sample records more than 120,000 clones, 80% to 90% of which are singletons. The top ten hold roughly 17% of the sample.

This clone came up a few times. Its antigen specificity is not known. No base quality values were provided; no much bigger clone lies one nucleotide off. Source: blood, taken from a patient whose treatment included radiotherapy and nephrectomy. The chain was built from TRBV27 and TRBJ2-7; a confident D gene designation cannot be given. The TCR comes from a woman in her forties or fifties with renal cell carcinoma. The CDR3 amino acid sequence is: CASGPLSYEQYF. The DNA sequence is TGTGCCAGCGGGCCCCTCTCCTACGAGCAGTACTTC.